A single sample gave rise to the 22 T cell receptor beta chains below, sequenced in a study of blood T cell repertoires in COVID-19. Using immunoSEQ multiplex PCR, the repertoire was profiled, and TCRdb retains in-frame clones only, with some absent. This table has around 150,000 clones, approximately 80% appearing once. Sequenced sample: peripheral blood. The receptors come from a woman aged 45 to 65 in a cohort sampled during active or convalescent COVID-19.

The rearrangement uses TRBV5-1 and TRBJ2-1; TRBD1 matches 7 bases. The CDR3 runs 14 residues. J gave up 6 bases and V 1 base, and 4 bases lay outside the gene matches. Per germline, CDR1 SGHRS and CDR2 YFSETQ. The CDR3 sequence: CASSLPGQLNEQFF. In nucleotides, the CDR3 is TGCGCCAGCAGCTTGCCGGGACAGCTCAATGAGCAGTTCTTC.

The genes are TRBV5-6 and TRBJ2-7; 7 nucleotides line up with TRBD1. Germline lookup yields CDR1 SGHDT and CDR2 YYEEEE. V lost 7 bases to trimming and J lost 4 bases; unmatched junction nucleotides: 8. CDR3 length: 13 residues. The DNA for the CDR3 is TGTGCCAGCCGAGGGGGCAGCCAATACGAGCAGTACTTC. Amino acids: CASRGGSQYEQYF.

The chain carries TRBV10-3 and TRBJ1-1; D gene ambiguous. This CDR3 is built from 11 residues. Germline CDR1 and CDR2: ENHRY and SYGVKD. V gave up 11 bases and J gave up 1 base, with 8 bases separating them. The CDR3 is CAVQENTEAFF. In DNA, the CDR3 is TGTGCCGTCCAGGAGAACACTGAAGCTTTCTTT.

The J gene is TRBJ2-3, the V gene TRBV30, with TRBD2 identical over 9 bases. Germline trimming cut 3 bases from V and 1 base from J; bases unmatched to any gene: 2. Germline lookup yields CDR1 GTSNPN and CDR2 SVGIG (reference sequence). The CDR3 runs to 14 residues. The CDR3 region is CAWRVAGGTDTQYF. CDR3 in DNA: TGTGCCTGGAGGGTAGCGGGGGGCACAGATACGCAGTATTTT.

A remark on this clone: Its ends do not fully match the called genes, so a read error is possible. V gene TRBV2 combines with J gene TRBJ2-7, with a tentative D call TRBD1 (6 bases). The germline V gene encodes CDR1 SNHLY and CDR2 FYNNEI. The CDR3 consists of 11 residues. Written as DNA, the CDR3 is TGTGCCAGCTTTAAACGGGACAATTGGGCTTTC. It translates to CASFKRDNWAF.

This sequence joins TRBV27 and TRBJ1-1, with 9 bases that match TRBD1. V shed 5 bases and J 0 bases; nucleotides not matched to a gene: 7. CDR1 is MNHEY and CDR2 is SMNVEV in the germline V gene (reference sequence). This CDR3 comprises 16 residues. CDR3 in DNA: TGTGCCAGCAGTCCGACCGGACAGGGGATGAACACTGAAGCTTTCTTT. Translation: CASSPTGQGMNTEAFF.

This chain uses TRBV6-2 or TRBV6-3 with TRBJ1-2; TRBD1 matches 7 bases. CDR3 length: 13 residues. V was pared by 2 bases and J by 5 bases, with 2 bases of the junction left unmatched. Per the germline V gene, CDR1 is MNHEY and CDR2 is SVGEGT. CDR3 residues: CASSYGRGYGYTF. The CDR3 coding sequence is TGTGCCAGCAGTTACGGCAGGGGGTATGGCTACACCTTC.

This clone was observed once. V gene TRBV3-1 (or the pseudogene TRBV3-2) combines with J gene TRBJ1-1; perhaps TRBD1 as D (5 bases). This CDR3 comprises 14 residues. From germline, CDR1 is LGHDT and CDR2 YNNKEL (reference sequence). The germline V and J ends were trimmed by 4 bases and 1 base, with 10 bases remaining between them. Written as DNA, the CDR3 is TGTGCCAGCAGCCGCCAGGGCTGGAACACTGAAGCTTTCTTT. Translated: CASSRQGWNTEAFF.

CDR3 coding DNA: TGCGCCAGCAGCTGGCCCCTACAGGGGGCCGGCTACACCTTC. Encoded protein: CASSWPLQGAGYTF. The V call is TRBV5-1, the J call TRBJ1-2; 9 bases are a match to TRBD1. V dropped 3 bases and J dropped 8; count of bases not matched to a gene: 8. The CDR3 extends over 14 amino acids. Looked up from germline, CDR1 is SGHRS and CDR2 is YFSETQ.

V usage is TRBV30 and J usage is TRBJ1-1; TRBD1 matches at 7 bases. Germline CDR1 reads GTSNPN; CDR2 reads SVGIG (reference sequence). The CDR3 sequence is 15 residues long. Trimming removed 5 bases from V and 5 bases from J; junction bases left unmatched: 14. CDR3 nucleotides: TGTGCCTGGGCCACAATACACAGGGGTGGGACTGAAGCTTTCTTT. Amino acids: CAWATIHRGGTEAFF.

This clone was observed a few times. The rearrangement uses TRBV4-1 and TRBJ2-3; no definite D call. The germline CDR1 and CDR2 sequences are MGHRA and YSYEKL. V lost 0 bases and J 0 bases, leaving 7 bases between the germline ends. CDR3 length equals 15 residues. The CDR3: CASSQEQRSTDTQYF. CDR3 in DNA: TGCGCCAGCAGCCAAGAACAGAGAAGCACAGATACGCAGTATTTT.

This clone was observed a single time. The chain employs TRBV2 and TRBJ1-2, with D hard to call. This CDR3 region has 11 residues. Trimming removed 8 bases from V and 2 bases from J, with 6 bases in between. Germline CDR1 SNHLY, CDR2 FYNNEI. The CDR3 is CASLENYGYTF. The CDR3 coding sequence is TGTGCCAGCCTAGAGAACTATGGCTACACCTTC.

This chain links TRBV7-3 with TRBJ2-6; a weak D match, TRBD1 (6 bases). This CDR3 has 16 residues. V gave up 6 bases and J gave up 2 bases, with 14 bases separating them. The germline CDR1 and CDR2 sequences are SGHTA and FQGTGA. The CDR3, as DNA: TGTGCCAGCAGTTCTAGGGCAGGGGCTGGGGCCAACGTCCTGACTTTC. This gives the protein CASSSRAGAGANVLTF.

This sequence joins TRBV5-4 and TRBJ2-2, with 10 bases matching TRBD2. The CDR3 runs to 19 residues. Germline loops: CDR1 SGHNT, CDR2 YYREEE (reference sequence). J lost 1 base, V lost 4 bases, and 13 bases had no gene match. In DNA, the CDR3 is TGTGCCAGCAGCCAGCCTCGCGGTAGCGGGGGGCTGAACACCGGGGAGCTGTTTTTT. Protein sequence: CASSQPRGSGGLNTGELFF.

The V gene is TRBV30, the J gene TRBJ2-7, with a weak D call TRBD1 (6 bases). The V and J ends lost 2 bases and 0 bases respectively, with 8 bases between them. The CDR3 has 13 residues. Germline values: CDR1 GTSNPN, CDR2 SVGIG (reference sequence). The CDR3 loop reads CAWSYRASYEQYF. Here the CDR3 DNA reads TGTGCCTGGAGTTACAGGGCCTCCTACGAGCAGTACTTC.

J is TRBJ1-6 and V is TRBV4-1; 9 bases align to TRBD1. V shed 6 bases, J shed 5 bases, and the junction held 8 bases outside the gene matches. This CDR3 comprises 16 residues. Germline V lookup: CDR1 MGHRA, CDR2 YSYEKL. The CDR3 sequence: CASRHTGGADNSPLHF. For the CDR3, the DNA is TGCGCCAGCAGGCACACAGGGGGCGCAGATAATTCACCCCTCCACTTT.

The chain carries TRBV2 and TRBJ2-2; 7 bases map to TRBD2. Germline V lookup: CDR1 SNHLY, CDR2 FYNNEI. CDR3 length: 14 residues. The J segment lost 12 bases and the V segment lost 0 bases, leaving 7 bases of the junction unmatched. The CDR3 spells CASSEAGAGLQLFF. CDR3 bases: TGTGCCAGCAGTGAAGCAGGAGCGGGGTTGCAGCTGTTTTTT.

V and J are TRBV5-1 and TRBJ1-6; the D is unclear. The CDR3 length is 16 residues. Germline V CDR1 and CDR2: SGHRS, YFSETQ. The V end was cut by 0 bases, the J end by 3 bases, with 10 bases between. CDR3 coding DNA: TGCGCCAGCAGCTTGGTGGGCACCCGCTATAATTCACCCCTCCACTTT. This sequence encodes CASSLVGTRYNSPLHF.

The CDR3 spells CASSTDRESETQYF. The CDR3 DNA follows: TGTGCCAGCAGCACGGACAGGGAGTCGGAGACCCAGTACTTC. The chain is built from TRBV7-2 and TRBJ2-5; 8 bases map to TRBD1. CDR1 is SGHTA and CDR2 is FQGNSA in the germline V gene. Unmatched junction bases numbered 7, after V lost 5 bases and J lost 5 bases. The CDR3 extends over 14 amino acids.

J is TRBJ1-2 and V is TRBV5-1; no clear D. V was pared by 4 bases and J by 8 bases, with 15 bases between. Germline lookup yields CDR1 SGHRS and CDR2 YFSETQ. The CDR3 is 13 residues long. The CDR3 reads CASSQAEGRGYTF. CDR3 nucleotide sequence: TGCGCCAGCAGCCAAGCCGAGGGAAGGGGCTACACCTTC.

The chain combines TRBV7-9 with TRBJ1-5; D is undetermined. With 3 bases removed from V and 5 bases from J, the gap between germline ends came to 8 bases. Per germline, CDR1 SEHNR and CDR2 FQNEAQ (reference sequence). The CDR3 is 13 amino acids. The CDR3 DNA reads as TGTGCCAGCAGCTTTGGAGCAGATCAGCCCCAGCATTTT. Translating gives CASSFGADQPQHF.

The rearrangement uses TRBV27 and TRBJ1-5, with D tentatively TRBD1 (6 bases). The CDR3 runs 14 residues. Germline V gene lookup returns CDR1 MNHEY and CDR2 SMNVEV (reference sequence). V was shortened by 1 base and J by 5 bases, with 9 bases between the two germline ends. The CDR3 nucleotides read TGTGCCAGCAGTTTATGGGGGGGCGATCAGCCCCAGCATTTT. Its translation is CASSLWGGDQPQHF.